The clone carrying this T cell receptor beta chain has just one count. Its antigen is still unknown. Distinct nucleotide sequences in the sample also encode this CDR3. These data come from a study of shared clonotypes between healthy human individuals. Study findings and constraints: Measured sharing among donors was expected to vary with sequencing depth.

Using immunoSEQ multiplex PCR, the repertoire was profiled, and TCRdb retains in-frame clones only, with some absent. The table records about 1.5 million clones, 95% to 97% of them present only once. Trimming left V 0 bases short and J 2 bases short, with 8 bases between. Germline lookup yields CDR1 MNHNS and CDR2 SASEGT. The CDR3 has 14 amino acids. The clonotype originates from a man younger than 45 in good health. V and J are TRBV6-1 and TRBJ2-7; possible D gene TRBD2, 6 bases. Sequenced material: naive CD4+ T cells sorted from blood. The subset was: CD45RA+ positively selected. In DNA form, the CDR3 reads TGTGCCAGCAGTGAAGCGGGACTTACCTACGAGCAGTACTTC. Protein sequence: CASSEAGLTYEQYF.